A selection of T cell receptor beta chains follows, all from one sample in a study of OX40 agonist ivuxolimab in advanced cancers. Generated by immunoSEQ multiplex PCR, the TCRdb table keeps only in-frame clones and is missing some. The sample lists roughly 130,000 clones, 85% to 95% seen once, with about 0.15% in the top ten. Sequencing was performed on CD4+ or CD8+ T cells sorted from blood, taken in a trial of the OX40 agonist ivuxolimab. The source of these receptors is an adult with an advanced solid tumor such as melanoma, head and neck, liver or kidney cancer. CDR3s include the opening cysteine and the closing phenylalanine or tryptophan. Each record gives: V gene, clone size, CDR3 length, J gene, D gene, CDR3 protein, CDR3 DNA. The D gene is left open where the match is weak. Size values are once, few and many counts, or a class for expanded clones, and some rows have none.

V gene: TRBV2
clone size: NA
CDR3 length: 16
J gene: TRBJ2-1
D gene: TRBD2
CDR3 protein: CASRSPAGVRGGEQFF
CDR3 DNA: TGTGCCAGCAGGAGCCCAGCGGGGGTCCGAGGGGGTGAGCAGTTCTTC

V gene: TRBV6-5
clone size: NA
CDR3 length: 14
J gene: TRBJ1-2
D gene: TRBD1
CDR3 protein: CASREQGAHYGYTF
CDR3 DNA: TGTGCCAGCAGAGAACAGGGGGCGCACTATGGCTACACCTTC

V gene: TRBV19
clone size: NA
CDR3 length: 12
J gene: TRBJ1-2
D gene: NA
CDR3 protein: CASTTNDYGYTF
CDR3 DNA: TGTGCCAGTACCACGAACGACTATGGCTACACCTTC

V gene: TRBV6-4
clone size: NA
CDR3 length: 14
J gene: TRBJ1-2
D gene: NA
CDR3 protein: CASRPTGTGYGYTF
CDR3 DNA: TGTGCCAGCAGACCGACCGGGACGGGTTATGGCTACACCTTC

V gene: TRBV28
clone size: once
CDR3 length: 14
J gene: TRBJ2-3
D gene: NA
CDR3 protein: CASSLGLATDTQYF
CDR3 DNA: TGTGCCAGCAGTTTAGGGCTAGCCACAGATACGCAGTATTTT

V gene: TRBV5-1
clone size: once
CDR3 length: 13
J gene: TRBJ2-1
D gene: NA
CDR3 protein: CASSLETGNEQFF
CDR3 DNA: TGCGCCAGCAGCTTGGAAACAGGGAATGAGCAGTTCTTC

V gene: TRBV6-4
clone size: NA
CDR3 length: 14
J gene: TRBJ1-5
D gene: NA
CDR3 protein: CASSSTGGGQPQHF
CDR3 DNA: TGTGCCAGCAGTTCAACAGGCGGTGGTCAGCCCCAGCATTTT

V gene: TRBV5-5
clone size: NA
CDR3 length: 14
J gene: TRBJ1-5
D gene: TRBD1
CDR3 protein: CASSLGTGNLPQHF
CDR3 DNA: TGTGCCAGCAGCCTTGGGACAGGCAATTTACCCCAGCATTTT

V gene: TRBV7-6
clone size: NA
CDR3 length: 14
J gene: TRBJ2-5
D gene: NA
CDR3 protein: CASSLVVGWETQYF
CDR3 DNA: TGTGCCAGCAGCTTAGTGGTTGGTTGGGAGACCCAGTACTTC

V gene: TRBV27
clone size: NA
CDR3 length: 16
J gene: TRBJ2-1
D gene: TRBD2
CDR3 protein: CASSRLAGTEYNEQFF
CDR3 DNA: TGTGCCAGCAGTAGACTAGCGGGGACAGAATACAATGAGCAGTTCTTC

V gene: TRBV6-1
clone size: NA
CDR3 length: 14
J gene: TRBJ2-7
D gene: TRBD2
CDR3 protein: CASSSGTSVYEQYF
CDR3 DNA: TGTGCCAGCAGTTCCGGGACTAGCGTCTACGAGCAGTACTTC

V gene: TRBV7-9
clone size: NA
CDR3 length: 13
J gene: TRBJ1-1
D gene: TRBD1
CDR3 protein: CAAAGQGITEAFF
CDR3 DNA: TGTGCCGCCGCGGGACAGGGGATCACTGAAGCTTTCTTT

V gene: TRBV5-4
clone size: NA
CDR3 length: 13
J gene: TRBJ2-3
D gene: NA
CDR3 protein: CASRDLAADTQYF
CDR3 DNA: TGTGCCAGCAGGGACTTAGCGGCAGATACGCAGTATTTT

V gene: TRBV5-4
clone size: once
CDR3 length: 13
J gene: TRBJ2-5
D gene: NA
CDR3 protein: CASRKTTSESQYF
CDR3 DNA: TGTGCCAGCAGGAAAACCACGTCAGAGAGCCAGTACTTC

V gene: TRBV4-1
clone size: NA
CDR3 length: 18
J gene: TRBJ1-6
D gene: TRBD1
CDR3 protein: CASSPLPTAGQGYSPLHF
CDR3 DNA: TGCGCCAGCAGCCCCCTACCTACGGCGGGACAGGGTTACTCACCCCTCCACTTT

V gene: TRBV30
clone size: few
CDR3 length: 15
J gene: TRBJ1-6
D gene: TRBD1
CDR3 protein: CAWSVRLTGKSPLHF
CDR3 DNA: TGTGCCTGGAGTGTACGTCTGACAGGGAAATCACCCCTCCACTTT

V gene: TRBV6-6
clone size: NA
CDR3 length: 15
J gene: TRBJ2-2
D gene: NA
CDR3 protein: CASSYSQMGTGELFF
CDR3 DNA: TGTGCCAGCAGTTACTCCCAGATGGGCACCGGGGAGCTGTTTTTT

V gene: TRBV7-3
clone size: NA
CDR3 length: 17
J gene: TRBJ2-3
D gene: TRBD2
CDR3 protein: CASSFPPGSGGTDTQYF
CDR3 DNA: TGTGCCAGCAGCTTCCCCCCGGGGAGCGGGGGCACAGATACGCAGTATTTT

V gene: TRBV4-2
clone size: NA
CDR3 length: 14
J gene: TRBJ2-7
D gene: NA
CDR3 protein: CASSQDGQSYEQYF
CDR3 DNA: TGTGCCAGCAGCCAAGATGGGCAATCCTACGAGCAGTACTTC

V gene: TRBV7-3
clone size: NA
CDR3 length: 15
J gene: TRBJ2-3
D gene: TRBD2
CDR3 protein: CASSETGGTPDTQYF
CDR3 DNA: TGTGCCAGCAGCGAAACCGGGGGGACCCCAGATACGCAGTATTTT

V gene: TRBV5-1
clone size: NA
CDR3 length: 13
J gene: TRBJ2-5
D gene: NA
CDR3 protein: CASSRAPQETQYF
CDR3 DNA: TGCGCCAGCAGCCGAGCGCCCCAAGAGACCCAGTACTTC

V gene: TRBV2
clone size: NA
CDR3 length: 16
J gene: TRBJ1-5
D gene: NA
CDR3 protein: CASSPRAAYSNQPQHF
CDR3 DNA: TGTGCCAGCAGTCCCCGGGCCGCATATAGCAATCAGCCCCAGCATTTT

V gene: TRBV29-1
clone size: NA
CDR3 length: 13
J gene: TRBJ2-2
D gene: NA
CDR3 protein: CSVDSSNTGELFF
CDR3 DNA: TGCAGCGTTGACAGCTCGAACACCGGGGAGCTGTTTTTT

V gene: TRBV9
clone size: NA
CDR3 length: 14
J gene: TRBJ2-1
D gene: NA
CDR3 protein: CASSVQPSYNEQFF
CDR3 DNA: TGTGCCAGCAGCGTCCAGCCGTCCTACAATGAGCAGTTCTTC

V gene: TRBV20-1
clone size: NA
CDR3 length: 11
J gene: TRBJ1-5
D gene: NA
CDR3 protein: CSARAGQPQHF
CDR3 DNA: TGCAGTGCTAGAGCGGGACAGCCCCAGCATTTT

V gene: TRBV6-5
clone size: NA
CDR3 length: 14
J gene: TRBJ1-4
D gene: NA
CDR3 protein: CASSSPRLGPRWYF
CDR3 DNA: TGTGCCAGCAGTTCTCCACGGCTAGGTCCCCGATGGTATTTT

V gene: TRBV14
clone size: NA
CDR3 length: 16
J gene: TRBJ1-4
D gene: NA
CDR3 protein: CASSPRRGSANEKLFF
CDR3 DNA: TGTGCCAGCAGCCCCCGGCGGGGGTCTGCTAATGAAAAACTGTTTTTT

V gene: TRBV6-6
clone size: NA
CDR3 length: 14
J gene: TRBJ1-4
D gene: NA
CDR3 protein: CASSYSPRDEKLFF
CDR3 DNA: TGTGCCAGCAGTTACTCCCCTAGGGATGAAAAACTGTTTTTT

V gene: TRBV5-1
clone size: NA
CDR3 length: 15
J gene: TRBJ1-1
D gene: NA
CDR3 protein: CASSLAGAGNTEAFF
CDR3 DNA: TGCGCCAGCAGCTTGGCGGGGGCGGGAAACACTGAAGCTTTCTTT

V gene: TRBV19
clone size: NA
CDR3 length: 13
J gene: TRBJ2-7
D gene: TRBD1
CDR3 protein: CASHGQGTYEQYF
CDR3 DNA: TGTGCCAGTCACGGACAGGGCACCTACGAGCAGTACTTC

V gene: TRBV28
clone size: NA
CDR3 length: 14
J gene: TRBJ2-7
D gene: NA
CDR3 protein: CASRSRGNWGEQYF
CDR3 DNA: TGTGCCAGCAGGTCTAGGGGCAACTGGGGCGAGCAGTACTTC

V gene: TRBV6-5
clone size: NA
CDR3 length: 14
J gene: TRBJ1-2
D gene: TRBD1
CDR3 protein: CASSYSGTAYGYTF
CDR3 DNA: TGTGCCAGCAGTTACTCCGGGACAGCCTATGGCTACACCTTC

V gene: TRBV18
clone size: once
CDR3 length: 14
J gene: TRBJ2-5
D gene: NA
CDR3 protein: CASSPGYLQETQYF
CDR3 DNA: TGTGCCAGCTCACCAGGGTATCTACAAGAGACCCAGTACTTC

V gene: TRBV7-9
clone size: NA
CDR3 length: 15
J gene: TRBJ1-3
D gene: NA
CDR3 protein: CASRTQGNEGNTIYF
CDR3 DNA: TGTGCCAGCAGAACTCAGGGAAACGAGGGAAACACCATATATTTT

V gene: TRBV5-6
clone size: NA
CDR3 length: 15
J gene: TRBJ2-5
D gene: NA
CDR3 protein: CASSLWSGPRETQYF
CDR3 DNA: TGTGCCAGCAGCTTGTGGTCTGGCCCGCGGGAGACCCAGTACTTC

V gene: TRBV2
clone size: NA
CDR3 length: 15
J gene: TRBJ2-1
D gene: TRBD1
CDR3 protein: CASSLTGGLVDEQFF
CDR3 DNA: TGTGCCAGCAGTTTGACAGGGGGCCTCGTCGATGAGCAGTTCTTC

V gene: TRBV9
clone size: NA
CDR3 length: 15
J gene: TRBJ2-7
D gene: TRBD2
CDR3 protein: CASSVLAGGPYEQYF
CDR3 DNA: TGTGCCAGCAGCGTCCTAGCGGGAGGCCCCTACGAGCAGTACTTC

V gene: TRBV5-1
clone size: NA
CDR3 length: 16
J gene: TRBJ1-1
D gene: TRBD1
CDR3 protein: CASRAGTGARGTEAFF
CDR3 DNA: TGCGCCAGCAGGGCCGGGACAGGGGCGCGGGGCACTGAAGCTTTCTTT

V gene: TRBV28
clone size: NA
CDR3 length: 12
J gene: TRBJ1-2
D gene: NA
CDR3 protein: CASSLPQRGYTF
CDR3 DNA: TGTGCCAGCAGTTTACCCCAACGTGGCTACACCTTC

V gene: TRBV5-1
clone size: NA
CDR3 length: 15
J gene: TRBJ2-7
D gene: TRBD2
CDR3 protein: CASSLTSGVDNEQYF
CDR3 DNA: TGCGCCAGCAGCTTGACTAGCGGGGTTGACAACGAGCAGTACTTC

V gene: TRBV5-1
clone size: NA
CDR3 length: 15
J gene: TRBJ1-2
D gene: NA
CDR3 protein: CASRKDGSVNYGYTF
CDR3 DNA: TGCGCCAGCAGAAAAGACGGCTCAGTTAACTATGGCTACACCTTC

V gene: TRBV5-1
clone size: NA
CDR3 length: 15
J gene: TRBJ1-2
D gene: TRBD1
CDR3 protein: CASRDQTGINYGYTF
CDR3 DNA: TGCGCCAGCAGGGACCAGACAGGGATTAACTATGGCTACACCTTC

V gene: TRBV19
clone size: NA
CDR3 length: 18
J gene: TRBJ2-2
D gene: TRBD2
CDR3 protein: CASKGLAGPPANTGELFF
CDR3 DNA: TGTGCCAGTAAAGGCCTAGCGGGACCACCCGCGAACACCGGGGAGCTGTTTTTT

V gene: TRBV6-1
clone size: NA
CDR3 length: 13
J gene: TRBJ2-7
D gene: NA
CDR3 protein: CASSGHGTREQYF
CDR3 DNA: TGTGCCAGCAGTGGTCACGGGACTCGGGAGCAGTACTTC

V gene: TRBV6-5
clone size: once
CDR3 length: 16
J gene: TRBJ2-4
D gene: TRBD2
CDR3 protein: CASSSGRVVVKNIQYF
CDR3 DNA: TGTGCCAGCAGTTCCGGGAGGGTCGTCGTCAAAAACATTCAGTACTTC

V gene: TRBV6-1
clone size: NA
CDR3 length: 14
J gene: TRBJ2-7
D gene: NA
CDR3 protein: CASSENLGTYEQYF
CDR3 DNA: TGTGCCAGCAGTGAAAATCTGGGTACCTACGAGCAGTACTTC

V gene: TRBV7-9
clone size: NA
CDR3 length: 14
J gene: TRBJ1-1
D gene: TRBD1
CDR3 protein: CASSHLPGTVEAFF
CDR3 DNA: TGTGCCAGCAGCCACCTTCCCGGGACAGTTGAAGCTTTCTTT

V gene: TRBV4-1
clone size: NA
CDR3 length: 16
J gene: TRBJ1-5
D gene: TRBD1
CDR3 protein: CASSQGQGGSNQPQHF
CDR3 DNA: TGCGCCAGCAGCCAAGGCCAGGGGGGGAGCAATCAGCCCCAGCATTTT

V gene: TRBV6-6
clone size: NA
CDR3 length: 13
J gene: TRBJ1-2
D gene: NA
CDR3 protein: CASSQVGPRGYTF
CDR3 DNA: TGTGCCAGCAGCCAGGTTGGACCCCGGGGCTACACCTTC

V gene: TRBV15
clone size: NA
CDR3 length: 16
J gene: TRBJ2-7
D gene: NA
CDR3 protein: CATSRALSAGVPEQYF
CDR3 DNA: TGTGCCACCAGCAGAGCACTGAGTGCCGGGGTCCCCGAGCAGTACTTC

V gene: TRBV6-5
clone size: NA
CDR3 length: 12
J gene: TRBJ2-7
D gene: NA
CDR3 protein: CASRGWVYEQYF
CDR3 DNA: TGTGCCAGCAGGGGGTGGGTATACGAGCAGTACTTC

V gene: TRBV25-1
clone size: NA
CDR3 length: 14
J gene: TRBJ2-7
D gene: TRBD1
CDR3 protein: CASSEGGQGHEQYF
CDR3 DNA: TGTGCCAGCAGTGAAGGGGGACAGGGCCACGAGCAGTACTTC

V gene: TRBV7-6
clone size: NA
CDR3 length: 13
J gene: TRBJ2-5
D gene: NA
CDR3 protein: CASSVFGQETQYF
CDR3 DNA: TGTGCCAGCAGCGTATTTGGTCAAGAGACCCAGTACTTC

V gene: TRBV7-2
clone size: NA
CDR3 length: 15
J gene: TRBJ1-1
D gene: NA
CDR3 protein: CASSPRQGRNTEAFF
CDR3 DNA: TGTGCCAGCAGCCCCCGTCAGGGACGGAACACTGAAGCTTTCTTT

V gene: TRBV28
clone size: NA
CDR3 length: 14
J gene: TRBJ1-1
D gene: TRBD1
CDR3 protein: CASSSAGTGRKAFF
CDR3 DNA: TGTGCCAGCAGTTCTGCCGGGACAGGGAGAAAAGCTTTCTTT

V gene: TRBV5-1
clone size: NA
CDR3 length: 14
J gene: TRBJ2-7
D gene: TRBD1
CDR3 protein: CASRTQGATYEQYF
CDR3 DNA: TGCGCCAGCAGGACTCAGGGGGCAACCTACGAGCAGTACTTC

V gene: TRBV19
clone size: NA
CDR3 length: 15
J gene: TRBJ2-1
D gene: TRBD2
CDR3 protein: CASSPPGLAANEQFF
CDR3 DNA: TGTGCCAGTAGCCCTCCGGGACTAGCGGCCAATGAGCAGTTCTTC

V gene: TRBV7-9
clone size: NA
CDR3 length: 13
J gene: TRBJ2-3
D gene: NA
CDR3 protein: CASSGYRTDTQYF
CDR3 DNA: TGTGCCAGTTCGGGTTATCGCACAGATACGCAGTATTTT

V gene: TRBV6-6
clone size: NA
CDR3 length: 15
J gene: TRBJ2-1
D gene: NA
CDR3 protein: CACIAAPRLGAEQFF
CDR3 DNA: TGTGCCTGCATTGCCGCCCCCCGCCTAGGGGCTGAGCAGTTCTTC

V gene: TRBV5-4
clone size: NA
CDR3 length: 15
J gene: TRBJ2-5
D gene: NA
CDR3 protein: CASSPTAQWQETQYF
CDR3 DNA: TGTGCCAGCAGCCCCACAGCGCAGTGGCAAGAGACCCAGTACTTC